These T cell receptor beta chains were read from a single sample in a study of T cell changes during pregnancy in multiple sclerosis. TCRdb's copy holds only in-frame clones and misses some; the assay was immunoSEQ multiplex PCR. Here the sample spans 35,000 to 40,000 clones, roughly 90% being singletons. Source: CD8+ T cells from peripheral blood mononuclear cells, taken in the third trimester of pregnancy. Receptors were obtained from a female donor with multiple sclerosis, enrolled in a pregnancy study. Each CDR3 is given with its conserved first and last residue. D genes are given only for firm matches. Clone size is not always given. Where it is, it says once, few, many or a class for expanded clones.

j_gene: TRBJ2-2
abundance: NA
d_gene: TRBD1
v_gene: TRBV6-1
CDR3aa: CASSAQGAGTGELFF
CDR3nt: TGTGCCAGCAGCGCACAGGGGGCGGGCACCGGGGAGCTGTTTTTT

j_gene: TRBJ1-1
abundance: NA
d_gene: NA
v_gene: TRBV5-5
CDR3aa: CASSSRHNTEAFF
CDR3nt: TGTGCCAGCAGCAGTAGACATAACACTGAAGCTTTCTTT

j_gene: TRBJ2-7
abundance: NA
d_gene: NA
v_gene: TRBV5-8
CDR3aa: CASSSALGGYYEQYF
CDR3nt: TGTGCCAGCAGCTCCGCCTTAGGGGGATACTACGAGCAGTACTTC

j_gene: TRBJ2-5
abundance: once
d_gene: TRBD1
v_gene: TRBV7-2
CDR3aa: CASSLEGAEEETQYF
CDR3nt: TGTGCCAGCAGCTTAGAGGGGGCGGAGGAAGAGACCCAGTACTTC

j_gene: TRBJ1-3
abundance: NA
d_gene: NA
v_gene: TRBV7-9
CDR3aa: CASSPLGGLPSGNTIYF
CDR3nt: TGTGCCAGCAGCCCCCTCGGAGGCCTTCCCTCTGGAAACACCATATATTTT

j_gene: TRBJ2-1
abundance: NA
d_gene: TRBD2
v_gene: TRBV5-1
CDR3aa: CASSLGAGGLSYNEQFF
CDR3nt: TGCGCCAGCAGCCTGGGGGCGGGAGGTCTCTCCTACAATGAGCAGTTCTTC

j_gene: TRBJ2-7
abundance: once
d_gene: NA
v_gene: TRBV6-5
CDR3aa: CASSYAGPYYEQYF
CDR3nt: TGTGCCAGCAGTTACGCGGGGCCCTACTACGAGCAGTACTTC

j_gene: TRBJ2-3
abundance: NA
d_gene: NA
v_gene: TRBV4-3
CDR3aa: CASSQVAPGPRAGDTQYF
CDR3nt: TGCGCCAGCAGCCAAGTAGCTCCGGGACCTAGGGCGGGGGATACGCAGTATTTT

j_gene: TRBJ1-3
abundance: NA
d_gene: NA
v_gene: TRBV5-1
CDR3aa: CASSFAGDGNTIYF
CDR3nt: TGCGCCAGCAGCTTCGCAGGGGATGGAAACACCATATATTTT

j_gene: TRBJ2-1
abundance: NA
d_gene: NA
v_gene: TRBV6-1
CDR3aa: CASSGSLESSYNEQFF
CDR3nt: TGTGCCAGCAGTGGTTCACTTGAGAGCTCCTACAATGAGCAGTTCTTC

j_gene: TRBJ1-5
abundance: once
d_gene: NA
v_gene: TRBV19
CDR3aa: CASSFRGGNQPQHF
CDR3nt: TGTGCCAGTAGTTTCAGGGGTGGCAATCAGCCCCAGCATTTT

j_gene: TRBJ2-7
abundance: NA
d_gene: NA
v_gene: TRBV2
CDR3aa: CASRPRGAVAYEQYF
CDR3nt: TGTGCCAGCAGACCCAGGGGGGCCGTCGCCTACGAGCAGTACTTC

j_gene: TRBJ2-7
abundance: NA
d_gene: TRBD2
v_gene: TRBV5-1
CDR3aa: CASSPQPGLAGYEQYF
CDR3nt: TGCGCCAGCAGCCCTCAACCGGGACTAGCGGGATACGAGCAGTACTTC

j_gene: TRBJ1-4
abundance: NA
d_gene: TRBD1
v_gene: TRBV5-4
CDR3aa: CASSVRQGREKLFF
CDR3nt: TGTGCCAGCAGCGTTCGACAGGGAAGGGAAAAACTGTTTTTT

j_gene: TRBJ2-1
abundance: NA
d_gene: NA
v_gene: TRBV9
CDR3aa: CASSVAWRKHEQFF
CDR3nt: TGTGCCAGCAGCGTAGCTTGGAGAAAACATGAGCAGTTCTTC